This entry lists 26 T cell receptor beta chains sequenced from one sample in a study of T cell responses to AZD1222 COVID-19 vaccine. The repertoire was sequenced with immunoSEQ multiplex PCR; TCRdb's copy has only in-frame clones and lacks some. The sample includes over 85,000 clones, about nine tenths seen only once; the top ten take 1.6%. Specimen: peripheral blood, collected on day 0 of AZD1222 vaccination. The receptor set was obtained from an adult in good health.

The V and J genes are TRBV5-4 and TRBJ2-3, with 9 bases aligning to TRBD2. CDR1 and CDR2 from the germline V gene are SGHNT and YYREEE (reference sequence). V was pared by 3 bases and J by 4 bases, with 15 bases of the junction left unmatched. The CDR3 loop spans 18 amino acids. CDR3 bases: TGTGCCAGCAGCTCGGGCCCCCAAAGCGGGAGGAGAGCAGATACGCAGTATTTT. It is translated as CASSSGPQSGRRADTQYF.

The chain couples TRBV19 to TRBJ1-4; TRBD1 is a possible D gene (5 bases). Trimming stripped 7 bases from V and 6 bases from J, with 21 bases between. The CDR3 totals 16 residues. Germline CDR1 reads LNHDA; CDR2 reads SQIVND (reference sequence). The DNA for the CDR3 is TGTGCCAGTACCTCCGTCCTCGGGGGTGGGGATGAAAAACTGTTTTTT. Translation gives CASTSVLGGGDEKLFF. The full variable domain, rest sourced from reference TRBV19 and TRBJ1-4, is DGGITQSPKYLFRKEGQNVTLSCEQNLNHDAMYWYRQDPGQGLRLIYYSQIVNDFQKGDIAEGYSVSREKKESFPLTVTSAQKNPTAFYLCASTSVLGGGDEKLFFGSGTQLSVL.

The chain carries TRBV7-9 and TRBJ2-6, with 8 bases matching TRBD1. V shed 10 bases, J shed 3 bases, and the junction held 2 bases outside the gene matches. CDR1 and CDR2 (germline): SEHNR, FQNEAQ (reference sequence). This CDR3 is 13 amino acids long. The CDR3 DNA is TGTGCCAAACAGGGGGATGGGGCCAACGTCCTGACTTTC. Residues: CAKQGDGANVLTF.

The genes are TRBV29-1 and TRBJ1-2, with D unclear. CDR3 size: 12 residues. CDR1 and CDR2 (germline): SQVTM, ANQGSEA. V dropped 3 bases and J dropped 8 bases, with 13 bases sitting between them. The CDR3 DNA is TGCAGCGTTGAGGGGATTTATGAAGGCTACACCTTC. As protein: CSVEGIYEGYTF.

V usage is TRBV21-1 and J usage is TRBJ1-4; the D call in the table, TRBD1, was not verified against the DNA. TRBV21-1 is classified as a pseudogene. This CDR3 is 18 amino acids long. CDR3: CASSKLDSRPTTNEKLFF. The CDR3 bases are TGTGCCAGCAGCAAATTGGACAGTCGTCCAACAACTAATGAAAAACTGTTTTTT.

This rearrangement joins TRBV5-5 to TRBJ2-7, with 8 bases matching TRBD2. V shed 2 bases and J 4 bases; nucleotides not matched to a gene: 11. There are 16 residues in the CDR3. Germline lookup yields CDR1 SGHKS and CDR2 YYEKEE (reference sequence). CDR3 sequence (DNA): TGTGCCAGCAGCTTATCAGGGAGCGGGAGCCCGTACGAGCAGTACTTC. Protein: CASSLSGSGSPYEQYF.

V gene TRBV24-1 combines with J gene TRBJ2-1; maybe TRBD1 (6 bases). The CDR3 is made up of 12 amino acids. With 3 bases removed from V and 10 bases from J, the gap between germline ends came to 9 bases. The germline V gene has CDR1 KGHDR and CDR2 SFDVKD. In DNA form, the CDR3 reads TGTGCCACCAGTGATGAAACAGGGGAGCAGTTCTTC. Encoded protein: CATSDETGEQFF.

The V and J genes are TRBV6-8 and TRBJ1-6, with D possibly TRBD1 on 5 matching bases. The CDR3 totals 19 residues. Germline V gene data show CDR1 as MNHGY and CDR2 as SAAAGT. V was trimmed by 5 bases and J by 3 bases, leaving 23 bases between them. The CDR3 is CASSTPPPAPGRYNSPLHF. The CDR3, as DNA: TGTGCCAGCAGTACGCCTCCCCCTGCTCCGGGACGCTATAATTCACCCCTCCACTTT.

The chain carries TRBV10-1 and TRBJ2-2; tentative D call: TRBD2 (6 bases). Trimming took off 7 bases at V and 4 bases at J, with 16 bases between the two ends. Germline-derived CDR1 and CDR2 are WNHNN and SYGVQD (reference sequence). The CDR3 covers 15 residues. This chain's CDR3 is CASIAETSRTGELFF. The CDR3 DNA sequence: TGCGCCAGCATAGCGGAGACCTCGCGCACCGGGGAGCTGTTTTTT.

The V gene is TRBV4-1, the J gene TRBJ2-5, with a tentative D call TRBD1 (6 bases). V was pared by 0 bases and J by 7 bases, with 18 bases between. Germline assignment: CDR1 MGHRA and CDR2 YSYEKL. The CDR3 is made up of 16 amino acids. CDR3 loop: CASSQDSAGEWGTQYF. The CDR3, as DNA: TGCGCCAGCAGCCAAGATAGTGCAGGGGAATGGGGGACCCAGTACTTC.

V and J are TRBV21-1 and TRBJ2-3. TRBV21-1 constitutes a pseudogene. The CDR3 contains 13 residues. The CDR3 loop reads CASRTEGTDTQYF. CDR3 nucleotides: TGTGCCAGCAGGACGGAAGGCACAGATACGCAGTATTTT.

The chain has TRBV15 and TRBJ2-2; TRBD2 aligns across 8 bases. This CDR3 spans 17 amino acids. V shed 0 bases and J 5 bases; nucleotides not matched to a gene: 8. CDR1 is LNHNV, CDR2 YYDKDF, per germline (reference sequence). CDR3 loop: CATSREDLAGLTGELFF. For the CDR3, the DNA is TGTGCCACCAGCAGAGAGGACTTAGCGGGGCTTACCGGGGAGCTGTTTTTT.

This clone turned up a few times. For the CDR3, the DNA is TGTGCCAGCAGCGCAACTAGCGGGGGGAGGTACGAGCAGTACTTC. Translating gives CASSATSGGRYEQYF. The chain is built from TRBV4-2 and TRBJ2-7; 12 nucleotides line up with TRBD2. CDR3 length equals 15 residues. The J segment lost 4 bases and the V segment lost 5 bases, leaving 6 bases of the junction unmatched. Germline-derived CDR1 and CDR2 are LGHNA and YNFKEQ.

V and J are TRBV6-5 and TRBJ2-3; D gene unclear. Trimming pared 2 bases from V and 6 bases from J, leaving 6 bases between. This CDR3 region has 12 residues. From germline, CDR1 is MNHEY and CDR2 SVGAGI. In DNA form, the CDR3 reads TGTGCCAGCAGTTACGGGATGGATACGCAGTATTTT. Encoded protein: CASSYGMDTQYF.

The chain carries TRBV3-1 (or the pseudogene TRBV3-2) and TRBJ1-2; D remains unclear. CDR3 size: 14 residues. The germline CDR1 and CDR2 sequences are LGHDT and YNNKEL (reference sequence). Trimming cost V 4 bases and J 4 bases, with 13 bases left between them. CDR3 sequence reads: CASSLRTKGYGYTF. The CDR3 DNA reads TGTGCCAGCAGCCTGAGGACGAAAGGCTATGGCTACACCTTC.

V gene TRBV5-1 combines with J gene TRBJ1-2; D is unresolved. This CDR3 is 13 amino acids long. The germline gives CDR1 SGHRS, CDR2 YFSETQ. V dropped 0 bases and J dropped 2 bases, with 5 bases sitting between them. The CDR3 loop reads CASSLESNYGYTF. CDR3 bases: TGCGCCAGCAGCTTGGAATCGAACTATGGCTACACCTTC.

The chain employs TRBV6-1 and TRBJ1-2, with a tentative D call TRBD1 (5 bases). V shed 2 bases and J shed 3 bases, with 13 bases lying between them. Germline V gives CDR1 MNHNS, CDR2 SASEGT. The CDR3 loop spans 15 amino acids. CDR3 residues: CASSESLWGDYGYTF. For the CDR3, the DNA is TGTGCCAGCAGTGAATCGTTGTGGGGGGACTATGGCTACACCTTC.

This clone was seen a single time. In nucleotides, the CDR3 is TGCGCCAGCAGCTTGGAGGGCAGGCCCTATGGCTACACCTTC. Translated: CASSLEGRPYGYTF. The chain couples TRBV5-1 to TRBJ1-2; D is unresolved. Trimming stripped 0 bases from V and 4 bases from J, with 10 bases between. Per the germline V gene, CDR1 is SGHRS and CDR2 is YFSETQ. CDR3 length equals 14 residues. The whole variable domain, remainder taken from reference TRBV5-1 and TRBJ1-2, is KAGVTQTPRYLIKTRGQQVTLSCSPISGHRSVSWYQQTPGQGLQFLFEYFSETQRNKGNFPGRFSGRQFSNSRSEMNVSTLELGDSALYLCASSLEGRPYGYTFGSGTRLTVV.

The gene calls are TRBV2 and TRBJ2-7, with 10 bases aligning to TRBD2. The CDR3 runs to 15 residues. Germline-derived CDR1 and CDR2 are SNHLY and FYNNEI. V shed 6 bases and J 3 bases; nucleotides not matched to a gene: 8. In DNA, the CDR3 is TGTGCCAGCAGCGCACTAGCGGGACCCCTCTACGAGCAGTACTTC. This translates into CASSALAGPLYEQYF. Full variable domain (missing parts from reference TRBV2 and TRBJ2-7): EPEVTQTPSHQVTQMGQEVILRCVPISNHLYFYWYRQILGQKVEFLVSFYNNEISEKSEIFDDQFSVERPDGSNFTLKIRSTKLEDSAMYFCASSALAGPLYEQYFGPGTRLTVT.

The chain recombines TRBV27 with TRBJ2-5, with a tentative D call TRBD2 (5 bases). CDR1 and CDR2 from the germline V gene are MNHEY and SMNVEV (reference sequence). V was trimmed by 10 bases and J by 5 bases, leaving 11 bases between them. The CDR3 spans 11 residues. The CDR3 protein is CATRRAETQYF. The CDR3 DNA reads as TGTGCCACCAGGCGGGCGGAGACCCAGTACTTC.

The V gene is TRBV9, the J gene TRBJ2-7; D is ambiguous. V was trimmed by 2 bases and J by 0 bases, leaving 9 bases between them. The CDR3 extends over 14 amino acids. Germline V gene data show CDR1 as SGDLS and CDR2 as YYNGEE. The chain's CDR3 is CASSVSGVSYEQYF. The CDR3 DNA is TGTGCCAGCAGCGTCAGTGGCGTCTCCTACGAGCAGTACTTC.

CDR3 amino acids: CSASLGGGSSSYNEQFF. In DNA form, the CDR3 reads TGCAGTGCTAGTTTGGGCGGGGGGTCGAGCTCCTACAATGAGCAGTTCTTC. The rearrangement joins TRBV20-1 to TRBJ2-1, with TRBD2 matching 8 bases. V gave up 3 bases and J gave up 0 bases; unmatched junction bases: 10. CDR1 is DFQATT, CDR2 SNEGSKA, per germline (reference sequence). The CDR3 has 17 residues.

The V gene is TRBV11-2, the J gene TRBJ2-7; 12 nucleotides match TRBD2. The V and J ends lost 6 bases and 3 bases, in that order; junction bases with no gene match: 9. Looked up from germline, CDR1 is SGHAT and CDR2 is FQNNGV. CDR3 length: 16 amino acids. CDR3 sequence reads: CASRLTGTSGYYEQYF. As DNA, the CDR3 is TGTGCCAGCAGACTAACCGGGACTAGCGGGTACTACGAGCAGTACTTC.

This clone was found once. V gene TRBV5-1 combines with J gene TRBJ1-1, with 7 bases fitting TRBD1. The germline CDR1 and CDR2 sequences are SGHRS and YFSETQ. The ends lost 3 bases at V and 1 base at J; junction bases unmatched: 12. The CDR3 contains 17 residues. The CDR3 DNA sequence: TGCGCCAGCAGCTCGGGGATACAGGGGCGAGCGAACACTGAAGCTTTCTTT. This sequence encodes CASSSGIQGRANTEAFF.

The gene calls are TRBV3-1 (or the pseudogene TRBV3-2) and TRBJ1-5; unclear D gene. The CDR3 has 13 amino acids. Germline assignment: CDR1 LGHDT and CDR2 YNNKEL (reference sequence). The germline V and J ends were trimmed by 2 bases and 4 bases, with 6 bases remaining between them. The CDR3 DNA is TGTGCCAGCAGCCAAAACAGAAATCAGCCCCAGCATTTT. Amino acid sequence: CASSQNRNQPQHF.

The genes are TRBV18 and TRBJ2-7; no definite D call. V shed 2 bases and J shed 0 bases, with 8 bases lying between them. Germline CDR1 is KGHSH and CDR2 is LQKENI. This CDR3 is 14 amino acids long. CDR3 loop: CASSPLDGSYEQYF. The CDR3 DNA sequence: TGTGCCAGCTCACCATTGGACGGCTCCTACGAGCAGTACTTC.